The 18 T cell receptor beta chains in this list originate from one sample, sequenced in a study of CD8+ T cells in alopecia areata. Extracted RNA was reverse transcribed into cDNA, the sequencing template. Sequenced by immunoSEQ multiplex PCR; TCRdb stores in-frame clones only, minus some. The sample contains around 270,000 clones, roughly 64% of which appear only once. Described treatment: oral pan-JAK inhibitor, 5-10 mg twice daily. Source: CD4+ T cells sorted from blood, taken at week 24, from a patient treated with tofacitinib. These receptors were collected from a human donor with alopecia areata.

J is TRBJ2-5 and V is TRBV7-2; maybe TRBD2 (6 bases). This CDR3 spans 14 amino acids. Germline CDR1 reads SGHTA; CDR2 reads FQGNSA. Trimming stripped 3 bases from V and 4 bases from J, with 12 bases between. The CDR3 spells CASSLGGGGETQYF. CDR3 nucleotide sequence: TGTGCCAGCAGCTTGGGGGGAGGTGGAGAGACCCAGTACTTC.

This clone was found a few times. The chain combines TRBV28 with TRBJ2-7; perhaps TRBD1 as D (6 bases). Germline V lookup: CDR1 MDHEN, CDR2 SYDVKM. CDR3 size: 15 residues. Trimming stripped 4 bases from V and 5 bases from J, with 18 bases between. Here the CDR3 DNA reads TGTGCCAGCAGTTCTTCAGGGGCAGGGACGGACGAGCAGTACTTC. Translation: CASSSSGAGTDEQYF.

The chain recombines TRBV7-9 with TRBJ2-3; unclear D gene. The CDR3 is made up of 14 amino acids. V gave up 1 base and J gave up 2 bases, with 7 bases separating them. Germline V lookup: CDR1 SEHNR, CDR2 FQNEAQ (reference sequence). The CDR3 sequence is CASSLGRPTDTQYF. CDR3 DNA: TGTGCCAGCAGCTTAGGCCGTCCCACAGATACGCAGTATTTT.

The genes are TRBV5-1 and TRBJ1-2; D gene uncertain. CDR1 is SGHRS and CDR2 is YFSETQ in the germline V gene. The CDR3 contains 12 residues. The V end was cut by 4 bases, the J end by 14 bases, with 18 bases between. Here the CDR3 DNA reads TGCGCCAGCAGCCCCCAGGACGGCTTTAGAACCTTC. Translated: CASSPQDGFRTF.

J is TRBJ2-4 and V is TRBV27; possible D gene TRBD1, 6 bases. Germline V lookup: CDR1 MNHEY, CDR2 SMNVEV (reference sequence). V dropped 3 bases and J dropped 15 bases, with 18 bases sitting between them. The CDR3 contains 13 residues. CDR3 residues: CASSFSLRDNLYF. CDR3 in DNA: TGTGCCAGCAGTTTTTCACTCCGGGACAATCTGTACTTC.

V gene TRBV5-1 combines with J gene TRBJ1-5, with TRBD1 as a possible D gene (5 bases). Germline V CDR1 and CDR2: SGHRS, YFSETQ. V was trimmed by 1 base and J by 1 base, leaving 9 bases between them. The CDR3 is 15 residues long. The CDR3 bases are TGCGCCAGCAGCTTGAACGGGGCCAGCAATCAGCCCCAGCATTTT. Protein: CASSLNGASNQPQHF.

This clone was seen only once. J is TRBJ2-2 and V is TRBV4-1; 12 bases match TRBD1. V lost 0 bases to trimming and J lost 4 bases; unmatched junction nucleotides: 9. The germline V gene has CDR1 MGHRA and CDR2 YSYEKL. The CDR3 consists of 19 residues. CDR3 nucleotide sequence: TGCGCCAGCAGCCAAGACAAGGCCGGGACAGGGGGCGTCACCGGGGAGCTGTTTTTT. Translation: CASSQDKAGTGGVTGELFF.

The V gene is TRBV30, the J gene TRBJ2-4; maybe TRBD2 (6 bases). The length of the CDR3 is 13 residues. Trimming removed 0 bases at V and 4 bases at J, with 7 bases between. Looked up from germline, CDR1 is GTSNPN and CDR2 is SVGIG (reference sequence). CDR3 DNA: TGTGCCTGGAGTGTCGGGGGAAAAAACATTCAGTACTTC. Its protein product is CAWSVGGKNIQYF.

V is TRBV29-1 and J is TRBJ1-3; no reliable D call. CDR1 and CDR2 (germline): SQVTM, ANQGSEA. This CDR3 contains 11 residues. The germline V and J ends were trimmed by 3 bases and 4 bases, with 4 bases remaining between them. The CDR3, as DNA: TGCAGCGTTGACATAGGAAACACCATATATTTT. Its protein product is CSVDIGNTIYF.

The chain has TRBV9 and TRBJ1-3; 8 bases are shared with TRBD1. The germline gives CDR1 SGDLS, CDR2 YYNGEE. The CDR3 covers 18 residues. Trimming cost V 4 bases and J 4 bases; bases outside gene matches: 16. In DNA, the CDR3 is TGTGCCAGCAGCCTAAGTACCCCCACAGGGGGATCGGGAAACACCATATATTTT. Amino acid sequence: CASSLSTPTGGSGNTIYF.

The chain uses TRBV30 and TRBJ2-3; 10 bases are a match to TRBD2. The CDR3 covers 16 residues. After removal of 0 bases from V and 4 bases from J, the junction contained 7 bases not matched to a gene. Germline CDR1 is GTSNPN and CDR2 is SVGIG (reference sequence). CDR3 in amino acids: CAWSVQRGGRSDTQYF. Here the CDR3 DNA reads TGTGCCTGGAGTGTCCAGCGGGGGGGCCGATCAGATACGCAGTATTTT.

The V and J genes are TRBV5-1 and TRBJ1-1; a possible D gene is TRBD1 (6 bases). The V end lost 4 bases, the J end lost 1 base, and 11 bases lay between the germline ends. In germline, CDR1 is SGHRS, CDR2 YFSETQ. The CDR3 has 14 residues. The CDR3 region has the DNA TGCGCCAGCAGCCCACAGACAGGGAACACTGAAGCTTTCTTT. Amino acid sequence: CASSPQTGNTEAFF.

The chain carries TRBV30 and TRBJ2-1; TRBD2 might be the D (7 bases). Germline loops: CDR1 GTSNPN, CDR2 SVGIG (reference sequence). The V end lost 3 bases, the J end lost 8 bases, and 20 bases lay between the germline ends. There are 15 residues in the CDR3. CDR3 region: CAWRSARGGAYEQFF. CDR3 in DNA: TGTGCCTGGAGATCGGCTAGAGGGGGGGCGTATGAGCAGTTCTTC.

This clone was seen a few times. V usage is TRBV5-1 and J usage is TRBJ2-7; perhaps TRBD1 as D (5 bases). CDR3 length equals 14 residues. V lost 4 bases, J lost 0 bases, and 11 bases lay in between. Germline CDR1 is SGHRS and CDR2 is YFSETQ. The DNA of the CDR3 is TGCGCCAGCAGCCGCGACAGCCCCTCCTACGAGCAGTACTTC. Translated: CASSRDSPSYEQYF.

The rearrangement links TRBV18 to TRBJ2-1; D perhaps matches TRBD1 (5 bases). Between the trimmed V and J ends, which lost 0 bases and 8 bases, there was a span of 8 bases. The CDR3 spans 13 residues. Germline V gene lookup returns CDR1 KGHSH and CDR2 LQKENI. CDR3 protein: CASSPPVRDEQFF. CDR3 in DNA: TGTGCCAGCTCACCACCGGTCAGGGATGAGCAGTTCTTC.

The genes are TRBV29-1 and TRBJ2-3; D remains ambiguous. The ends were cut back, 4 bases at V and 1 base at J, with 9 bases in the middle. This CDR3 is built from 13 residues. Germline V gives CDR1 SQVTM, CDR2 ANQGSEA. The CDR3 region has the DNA TGCAGCGTTGTGGTAGGTGGCACAGATACGCAGTATTTT. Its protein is CSVVVGGTDTQYF.

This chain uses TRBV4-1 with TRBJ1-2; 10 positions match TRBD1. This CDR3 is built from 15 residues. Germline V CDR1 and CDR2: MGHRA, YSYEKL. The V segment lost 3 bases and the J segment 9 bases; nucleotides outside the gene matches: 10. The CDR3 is CASSHLGTGARSYTF. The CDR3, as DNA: TGCGCCAGCAGCCACTTGGGGACAGGGGCGAGGAGCTACACCTTC.

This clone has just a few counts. CDR3 bases: TGTGCCAGCTCACCACTTCTTCGGGGCAGCGGGTCTGAAGCTTTCTTT. This sequence encodes CASSPLLRGSGSEAFF. The rearrangement links TRBV18 to TRBJ1-1, with D possibly matching TRBD1 (5 bases). The CDR3 runs 16 residues. Trimming cost V 1 base and J 6 bases, with 18 bases left between them. Per germline, CDR1 KGHSH and CDR2 LQKENI. Complete variable domain (other parts from reference TRBV18 and TRBJ1-1): NAGVMQNPRHLVRRRGQEARLRCSPMKGHSHVYWYRQLPEEGLKFMVYLQKENIIDESGMPKERFSAEFPKEGPSILRIQQVVRGDSAAYFCASSPLLRGSGSEAFFGQGTRLTVV.